The 6 T cell receptor beta chains listed next were all sequenced from one sample in a study of blood T cells in healthy people across ages. Primed by a sample-barcoded 5' primer and a J-beta primer mix, a second PCR proceeded for roughly 7 to 11 cycles. Each CDR3 protein gets one entry after TCRdb re-called the 5' RACE reads with MiXCR. The sample shows approximately 490,000 distinct CDR3 sequences, 24% of them seen only once. The data also belong to a second study, concerning T cells of mothers and their children.

Material for sequencing was blood. These TCRs come from a boy between 10 and 17 years old in good health.

There are a few counts of this clonotype. One end of the junction varies from germline; a read error may be responsible. The chain is built from TRBV9 and TRBJ2-3; D is unresolved. The CDR3 runs 15 residues. CDR1 and CDR2 from the germline V gene are SGDLS and YYNGEE. CDR3 protein: CAGSPSAGFADTQYF. CDR3 coding DNA: TGTGCCGGCAGCCCCTCCGCCGGATTCGCAGATACGCAGTATTTT.

This clonotype was seen a handful of times. The gene calls are TRBV2 and TRBJ2-1; D might be TRBD1 (5 bases). The length of the CDR3 is 15 residues. Trimming took off 5 bases at V and 4 bases at J, with 15 bases between the two ends. The germline gives CDR1 SNHLY, CDR2 FYNNEI. CDR3: CASSPETESYNEQFF. As DNA, the CDR3 is TGTGCCAGCAGTCCCGAGACAGAATCTTACAATGAGCAGTTCTTC.

This chain joins TRBV19 and TRBJ2-1; possibly TRBD2 for D (6 bases). Judging by the DNA end, TRBJ2-5 fits better; the J call may be wrong. Germline V CDR1 and CDR2: LNHDA, SQIVND (reference sequence). CDR3 length equals 13 residues. CDR3: CASRSDYMETQYF. The CDR3 nucleotides are TGTGCCAGTAGATCGGACTACATGGAGACCCAGTACTTC.

V and J are TRBV9 and TRBJ2-3; weak D call: TRBD2 (6 bases). This CDR3 comprises 16 residues. Germline CDR1 and CDR2: SGDLS and YYNGEE. With 3 bases removed from V and 2 bases from J, the gap between germline ends came to 16 bases. DNA of the CDR3: TGTGCCAGCAGCGCGGTGGGGGGAGGCGTCACAGATACGCAGTATTTT. It is translated as CASSAVGGGVTDTQYF.

This clonotype has just a few counts. The V gene is TRBV3-1, the J gene TRBJ2-7, with D perhaps matching TRBD2 (5 bases). The germline CDR1 and CDR2 sequences are LGHDT and YNNKEL (reference sequence). V was pared by 5 bases and J by 3 bases, with 17 bases between. The CDR3 totals 15 residues. The CDR3 nucleotides are TGTGCCAGCAGCTCACAACCTCTAGGAGGCTACGAGCAGTACTTC. Translated, it gives CASSSQPLGGYEQYF.

This clonotype was seen a handful of times. The CDR3 bases are TGCGCCAGCAGCGTAGGGGGCTGGGAGACCCAGTACTTC. Encoded protein: CASSVGGWETQYF. The chain carries TRBV5-1 and TRBJ2-5, with TRBD1 matching 7 bases. Unmatched junction bases numbered 5, after V lost 4 bases and J lost 5 bases. CDR3 size: 13 residues. CDR1 SGHRS and CDR2 YFSETQ come from the germline V gene.